These T cell receptor beta chains were read from a single sample in a study of blood T cell repertoires in COVID-19. TCRdb keeps only in-frame clones here, not all; method: immunoSEQ multiplex PCR. The sample lists about 350,000 clones, about 87% occurring once. The source material was PBMCs or T cells enriched from blood (not recorded which). The receptors originated from a woman aged 25 to 39 who had recovered from COVID-19. The CDR3 runs from the conserved cysteine through the conserved F or W.

v_gene: TRBV4-1; j_gene: TRBJ2-2; CDR3aa: CASSGTSGAYTGELFF
v_gene: TRBV15; j_gene: TRBJ2-5; CDR3aa: CATSPRQGAIETQYF
v_gene: TRBV7-3; j_gene: TRBJ2-7; CDR3aa: CASSFTSGSSFRYF
v_gene: TRBV5-1; j_gene: TRBJ2-5; CDR3aa: CASSPGLAGAPGETQYF
v_gene: TRBV5-4; j_gene: TRBJ1-4; CDR3aa: CASSLNSGINEKLFF
v_gene: TRBV12-5; j_gene: TRBJ2-7; CDR3aa: CASGPGQVRYEQYF
v_gene: TRBV7-2; j_gene: TRBJ1-1; CDR3aa: CASSRDRGETEAFF
v_gene: TRBV12-3/TRBV12-4; j_gene: TRBJ1-6; CDR3aa: CASSFRGPLHF
v_gene: TRBV4-1; j_gene: TRBJ1-5; CDR3aa: CASSHATDQPQHF
v_gene: TRBV11-1; j_gene: TRBJ2-2; CDR3aa: CASSIGTGTGELFF
v_gene: TRBV18; j_gene: TRBJ2-7; CDR3aa: CASSPESGSYEQYF